Listed here are 6 T cell receptor beta chains from one sample, sequenced in a study of identical twins. Each CDR3 protein gets one entry after TCRdb re-called the 5' RACE reads with MiXCR. Found here are some 660,000 distinct CDR3 sequences, around 8.3% of them singletons; the top ten hold 0.98%. Separately, the same data were catalogued under a study of yellow fever vaccine responses in identical twins.

Sequenced material: PBMCs. The receptors come from a woman aged 18-29 years in good health.

This clonotype was found many times. This chain connects TRBV10-3 to TRBJ2-3; 9 bases agree with TRBD1. Germline V gene sequence: CDR1 ENHRY, CDR2 SYGVKD. This CDR3 has 22 amino acids. J gave up 1 base and V 8 bases, and 28 bases lay outside the gene matches. The CDR3 DNA follows: TGTGCCATCCGAACAAAGATCCAGGACAGGGGCCTAACCCCCTATGGCACAGATACGCAGTATTTT. This encodes CAIRTKIQDRGLTPYGTDTQYF.

This clonotype was seen a handful of times. V usage is TRBV7-2 and J usage is TRBJ2-7; 9 bases align to TRBD1. V shed 1 base and J 7 bases; nucleotides not matched to a gene: 8. From germline, CDR1 is SGHTA and CDR2 FQGNSA. There are 15 residues in the CDR3. This CDR3 is CASSLGGTGTTEQYF. In nucleotides, the CDR3 is TGTGCCAGCAGCTTAGGCGGGACAGGGACCACAGAGCAGTACTTC.

At least ten counts were recorded for this clonotype. This rearrangement joins TRBV6-5 to TRBJ1-4, with D tentatively TRBD1 (5 bases). The germline V gene has CDR1 MNHEY and CDR2 SVGAGI. The CDR3 has 14 residues. The V gene lost 4 bases and the J gene lost 3 bases, with 9 bases spanning the gap. The CDR3 loop reads CASSLDRSNEKLFF. For the CDR3, the DNA is TGTGCCAGCAGTTTAGACAGATCTAATGAAAAACTGTTTTTT.

A few counts support this clonotype. The chain links TRBV20-1 to TRBJ1-3, with 8 bases matching TRBD1. CDR1 is DFQATT and CDR2 is SNEGSKA in the germline V gene (reference sequence). The CDR3 is made up of 14 amino acids. V dropped 0 bases and J dropped 9; count of bases not matched to a gene: 7. Here the CDR3 reads CSARDRDRSGTIYF. DNA of the CDR3: TGCAGTGCTAGAGATCGGGACAGGTCGGGCACCATATATTTT.

This sequence joins TRBV6-1 and TRBJ2-1; maybe TRBD1 (5 bases). This CDR3 region has 14 residues. Germline V gene lookup returns CDR1 MNHNS and CDR2 SASEGT. V lost 7 bases, J lost 8 bases, and 18 bases lay in between. The CDR3 nucleotides read TGTGCCAGCACCTTTAGGGCAGGGCTGCATGAGCAGTTCTTC. It specifies CASTFRAGLHEQFF.

This rearrangement joins TRBV29-1 to TRBJ1-4; D is possibly TRBD1 (5 bases). The CDR3 contains 13 residues. Between the trimmed V and J ends, which lost 5 bases and 3 bases, there was a span of 10 bases. Germline lookup yields CDR1 SQVTM and CDR2 ANQGSEA. DNA for the CDR3: TGCAGCGTTAGAGACAGACCTAATGAAAAACTGTTTTTT. Translation gives CSVRDRPNEKLFF.